The 30 T cell receptor beta chains below all came from one sample that was sequenced in a study of PD-1 blockade in classical Hodgkin lymphoma. Described time point: cycle 4 day 1 (C4D1), after five to seven weeks of nivolumab. Brentuximab vedotin exposure varied, and every patient relapsed after autologous stem cell transplantation. Magnetic depletion of unwanted cells isolated CD4+ T cells from thawed PBMCs. Some clones are missing from TCRdb's copy, which holds only in-frame ones; the method was immunoSEQ multiplex PCR. The sample yields 10,000 to 15,000 clones, roughly 83% seen once. Material: CD4+ T cells from blood, obtained before the fourth cycle of nivolumab. Every receptor here comes from a human donor with classical Hodgkin lymphoma.

This chain uses TRBV10-3 with TRBJ2-7; D assignment may be TRBD1 or TRBD2 (5 bases each). Germline CDR1 and CDR2: ENHRY and SYGVKD. CDR3 length: 12 amino acids. Trimming stripped 6 bases from V and 2 bases from J, with 8 bases between. CDR3: CAIRTAAYEQYF. The CDR3 nucleotides are TGTGCCATCAGGACAGCGGCCTACGAGCAGTACTTC.

This clone has more than one count but fewer than ten. The V call is TRBV18, the J call TRBJ1-2, with D hard to call. CDR1 KGHSH and CDR2 LQKENI come from the germline V gene. The ends were cut back, 4 bases at V and 7 bases at J, with 19 bases in the middle. This CDR3 comprises 15 residues. The CDR3 DNA follows: TGTGCCAGCTCACGATCACCGACCCTCTTGAGTGGCTACACCTTC. This sequence encodes CASSRSPTLLSGYTF.

The chain employs TRBV5-1 and TRBJ2-7, with 7 nucleotides matching TRBD2. Germline V CDR1 and CDR2: SGHRS, YFSETQ. Trimming at V came to 0 bases and at J to 2 bases, leaving 5 bases not matched to a gene. The CDR3 loop spans 15 amino acids. CDR3 sequence (DNA): TGCGCCAGCAGCTTGGCTGGCGGGGGTACCTACGAGCAGTACTTC. Translated: CASSLAGGGTYEQYF.

This chain connects TRBV27 to TRBJ1-6; tentatively, D is TRBD1 (6 bases). CDR1 and CDR2 from the germline V gene are MNHEY and SMNVEV (reference sequence). The V end was cut by 0 bases, the J end by 7 bases, with 10 bases between. This CDR3 has 15 amino acids. Written as DNA, the CDR3 is TGTGCCAGCAGTTTATCGTTCACAGGGAATTCACCCCTCCACTTT. Encoded protein: CASSLSFTGNSPLHF.

The chain couples TRBV4-1 to TRBJ1-2; a possible D gene is TRBD1 (5 bases). Trimming cost V 1 base and J 3 bases, with 15 bases left between them. CDR1 and CDR2 (germline): MGHRA, YSYEKL. This CDR3 has 16 residues. DNA of the CDR3: TGCGCCAGCAGCCAAGTAGAACAGGCGTCTTACTATGGCTACACCTTC. Translating it yields CASSQVEQASYYGYTF.

The chain couples TRBV5-1 to TRBJ2-7, with TRBD1 matching 11 bases. Per the germline V gene, CDR1 is SGHRS and CDR2 is YFSETQ. Losses at the gene ends were 4 bases for V and 2 bases for J; bases not matched to a gene: 2. This CDR3 region has 14 residues. CDR3 in amino acids: CASSPGQGAYEQYF. In DNA, the CDR3 is TGCGCCAGCAGCCCGGGACAGGGGGCCTACGAGCAGTACTTC. The variable domain in full, with the rest retrieved from reference TRBV5-1 and TRBJ2-7, is KAGVTQTPRYLIKTRGQQVTLSCSPISGHRSVSWYQQTPGQGLQFLFEYFSETQRNKGNFPGRFSGRQFSNSRSEMNVSTLELGDSALYLCASSPGQGAYEQYFGPGTRLTVT.

This clone was recorded once. This chain connects TRBV7-3 to TRBJ2-1, with TRBD1 as a possible D gene (6 bases). Trimming left V 0 bases short and J 0 bases short, with 12 bases between. The germline V gene encodes CDR1 SGHTA and CDR2 FQGTGA. The CDR3 is 17 residues long. CDR3 coding DNA: TGTGCCAGCAGCTTAACGGGACAAACCTTCTCCTACAATGAGCAGTTCTTC. This encodes CASSLTGQTFSYNEQFF.

The chain has TRBV6-1 and TRBJ2-1; TRBD1 matches at 7 bases. Germline CDR1 MNHNS, CDR2 SASEGT. This CDR3 region has 12 residues. V trimming: 4 bases; J trimming: 13 bases; junction bases outside the gene matches: 7. Here the CDR3 reads CASSGTGQDQFF. The CDR3 DNA sequence: TGTGCCAGCAGTGGCACAGGACAGGACCAGTTCTTC.

With regard to this clone: Mismatch with germline at one junction end may stem from a read error. This CDR3 is also generated by other DNA sequences in the sample. This chain connects TRBV6-6 to TRBJ1-5; D unclear. The CDR3 extends over 13 amino acids. Per germline, CDR1 MNHNY and CDR2 SVGAGI (reference sequence). The CDR3 is CASSYPGIQPQHF. DNA for the CDR3: TGCGCCAGCAGTTACCCGGGGATTCAGCCCCAGCATTTT.

The chain joins TRBV18 to TRBJ1-1, with D perhaps matching TRBD1 (5 bases). Germline V lookup: CDR1 KGHSH, CDR2 LQKENI. The CDR3 covers 14 residues. Trimming stripped 2 bases from V and 11 bases from J, with 18 bases between. The CDR3 reads CASSPGYPDMEAFF. The CDR3 nucleotides are TGTGCCAGCTCACCAGGGTACCCGGACATGGAGGCTTTCTTT. The whole variable domain, filled in from reference TRBV18 and TRBJ1-1, reads NAGVMQNPRHLVRRRGQEARLRCSPMKGHSHVYWYRQLPEEGLKFMVYLQKENIIDESGMPKERFSAEFPKEGPSILRIQQVVRGDSAAYFCASSPGYPDMEAFFGQGTRLTVV.

V gene TRBV5-1 combines with J gene TRBJ2-6, with TRBD1 as a possible D gene (6 bases). Trimming removed 3 bases at V and 0 bases at J, with 7 bases between. The CDR3 contains 15 residues. Looked up from germline, CDR1 is SGHRS and CDR2 is YFSETQ. CDR3 coding DNA: TGCGCCAGCAGCTCACAGGGCTCTGGGGCCAACGTCCTGACTTTC. This translates into CASSSQGSGANVLTF.

CDR3 residues: CASSLKGVGPMNTEAFF. Here the CDR3 DNA reads TGTGCCAGCAGCTTAAAGGGAGTAGGCCCCATGAACACTGAAGCTTTCTTT. This chain links TRBV7-9 with TRBJ1-1; D gene unclear. V gave up 2 bases and J gave up 0 bases, with 16 bases separating them. The V gene's germline CDR1 is SEHNR and CDR2 FQNEAQ (reference sequence). The CDR3 sequence is 17 residues long.

CDR3 protein: CASKPTTGWEVKNIQYF. Here the CDR3 DNA reads TGTGCCAGCAAACCCACGACAGGGTGGGAGGTCAAAAACATTCAGTACTTC. The V gene is TRBV28, the J gene TRBJ2-4; D may be TRBD1 (7 bases). The CDR3 spans 17 residues. CDR1 MDHEN and CDR2 SYDVKM come from the germline V gene. Trimming took 7 bases from V and 3 from J, leaving 22 bases between them.

This clone was recorded a few times. The genes are TRBV2 and TRBJ2-5; 8 nucleotides agree with TRBD2. Unmatched junction bases numbered 9, after V lost 7 bases and J lost 2 bases. Germline loops: CDR1 SNHLY, CDR2 FYNNEI. The CDR3 loop spans 15 amino acids. CDR3 sequence (DNA): TGTGCCAGCACGGGAGGGGACGCGTGGCAAGAGACCCAGTACTTC. It is translated as CASTGGDAWQETQYF. Using reference TRBV2 and TRBJ2-5 for the parts outside the CDR3, the full variable domain is EPEVTQTPSHQVTQMGQEVILRCVPISNHLYFYWYRQILGQKVEFLVSFYNNEISEKSEIFDDQFSVERPDGSNFTLKIRSTKLEDSAMYFCASTGGDAWQETQYFGPGTRLLVL.

V and J are TRBV5-4 and TRBJ1-1; D perhaps matches TRBD1 (5 bases). Between the trimmed V and J ends, which lost 4 bases and 5 bases, there was a span of 15 bases. The germline gives CDR1 SGHNT, CDR2 YYREEE (reference sequence). The CDR3 is 14 amino acids. The DNA for the CDR3 is TGTGCCAGCAGCACTACGACAGTTACGACTGAAGCTTTCTTT. This sequence encodes CASSTTTVTTEAFF.

The rearrangement joins TRBV4-3 to TRBJ1-2; D is ambiguous. CDR1 and CDR2 from the germline V gene are LGHNA and YSLEER. CDR3 size: 14 residues. Trimming left V 0 bases short and J 7 bases short, with 12 bases between. The CDR3 DNA reads TGCGCCAGCAGCCAAGATTTGGGGTTTGGTGGCTACACCTTC. Translating gives CASSQDLGFGGYTF.

This rearrangement joins TRBV7-9 to TRBJ2-2; perhaps TRBD1 as D (7 bases). The CDR3 is 16 residues long. Germline CDR1 SEHNR, CDR2 FQNEAQ (reference sequence). Trimming removed 2 bases at V and 4 bases at J, with 14 bases between. This CDR3 reads CASSLFRGVVTGELFF. CDR3 nucleotide sequence: TGTGCCAGCAGCTTATTCAGGGGGGTTGTCACCGGGGAGCTGTTTTTT.

The chain carries TRBV7-6 and TRBJ1-3; weak D call: TRBD1 (5 bases). Trimming cost V 5 bases and J 0 bases, with 8 bases left between them. The CDR3 totals 14 residues. Germline V gives CDR1 SGHVS, CDR2 FNYEAQ. CDR3 sequence (DNA): TGTGCCAGCAGCACGGACAACTCTGGAAACACCATATATTTT. Translated: CASSTDNSGNTIYF.

CDR3 sequence (DNA): TGTGCCAGCAGCTTTCTCTTGGCCTCTGGAAACACCATATATTTT. It codes for CASSFLLASGNTIYF. V is TRBV7-9 and J is TRBJ1-3; D gene ambiguous. The germline CDR1 and CDR2 sequences are SEHNR and FQNEAQ (reference sequence). V was clipped by 3 bases and J by 0 bases, with 9 bases between them. The CDR3 extends over 15 amino acids. The full variable domain, completed using reference TRBV7-9 and TRBJ1-3, is DTGVSQNPRHKITKRGQNVTFRCDPISEHNRLYWYRQTLGQGPEFLTYFQNEAQLEKSRLLSDRFSAERPKGSFSTLEIQRTEQGDSAMYLCASSFLLASGNTIYFGEGSWLTVV.

The chain joins TRBV7-9 to TRBJ2-5; D gene uncertain. Germline-derived CDR1 and CDR2 are SEHNR and FQNEAQ (reference sequence). V lost 1 base, J lost 2 bases, and 17 bases lay in between. This CDR3 has 17 residues. CDR3 protein: CASSLDLSGRIQETQYF. CDR3 bases: TGTGCCAGCAGCTTAGATCTGTCGGGCAGGATACAAGAGACCCAGTACTTC.

This clone is a singleton in its sample. This chain joins TRBV28 and TRBJ2-6; 7 bases match TRBD1. The CDR3 extends over 17 amino acids. V dropped 4 bases and J dropped 0; count of bases not matched to a gene: 6. In germline, CDR1 is MDHEN, CDR2 SYDVKM. The CDR3 nucleotides read TGTGCCAGCAGTTCCACAGGGGACAGCTCTGGGGCCAACGTCCTGACTTTC. Translating gives CASSSTGDSSGANVLTF.

The chain carries TRBV7-8 and TRBJ2-1; D might be TRBD1 or TRBD2, each matching 5 bases. The V gene's germline CDR1 is SGHVS and CDR2 FQNEAQ. The CDR3 is 16 residues long. Trimming took 6 bases from V and 3 from J, leaving 18 bases between them. The CDR3 region has the DNA TGTGCCAGCAGTCTTGAGGGGCTGCCAGACTACAATGAGCAGTTCTTC. Protein: CASSLEGLPDYNEQFF.

The V and J genes are TRBV4-2 and TRBJ1-2; D is undetermined. Germline loops: CDR1 LGHNA, CDR2 YNFKEQ. V lost 1 base to trimming and J lost 3 bases, with 6 bases between them. CDR3 length: 13 amino acids. The CDR3 DNA sequence: TGTGCCAGCAGCCAAGTGGGAGACTATGGCTACACCTTC. It specifies CASSQVGDYGYTF.

V usage is TRBV18 and J usage is TRBJ2-3; no firm D call. V lost 2 bases to trimming and J lost 1 base, with 10 bases between them. The germline V gene has CDR1 KGHSH and CDR2 LQKENI. This CDR3 has 15 amino acids. CDR3: CASSPWLRGTDTQYF. DNA of the CDR3: TGTGCCAGCTCACCATGGCTTCGGGGCACAGATACGCAGTATTTT.

The rearrangement links TRBV23-1 to TRBJ1-5, with TRBD1 identical over 9 bases. TRBV23-1 is given ORF status, its function remaining uncertain. The CDR3 length is 16 residues. Trimming took 0 bases from V and 4 from J; bases not matched to a gene: 4. In DNA, the CDR3 is TGCGCCAGCAGTCAATCTGGGACAGGGAAGAATCAGCCCCAGCATTTT. Its protein is CASSQSGTGKNQPQHF.

This chain joins TRBV15 and TRBJ1-1; TRBD1 aligns across 7 bases. CDR3 length: 15 amino acids. J lost 5 bases, V lost 1 base, and 7 bases had no gene match. Germline V lookup: CDR1 LNHNV, CDR2 YYDKDF (reference sequence). The CDR3 DNA sequence: TGTGCCACCAGCAGAGGACAGGGTAAAGGGACTGAAGCTTTCTTT. Translation: CATSRGQGKGTEAFF.

This clone turned up a few times. This chain uses TRBV5-4 with TRBJ1-2, with D possibly being TRBD1 (6 bases). From germline, CDR1 is SGHNT and CDR2 YYREEE (reference sequence). The CDR3 is 13 amino acids. The germline V and J ends were trimmed by 0 bases and 4 bases, with 7 bases remaining between them. This CDR3 is CASSLDRAYGYTF. CDR3 DNA sequence: TGTGCCAGCAGCTTGGACAGGGCCTATGGCTACACCTTC.

The V and J genes are TRBV7-2 and TRBJ1-5; no firm D call. V lost 2 bases and J 1 base, leaving 3 bases between the germline ends. This CDR3 comprises 13 residues. In germline, CDR1 is SGHTA, CDR2 FQGNSA. The DNA for the CDR3 is TGTGCCAGCAGCTTAAGAAGCAATCAGCCCCAGCATTTT. Translation: CASSLRSNQPQHF.

The chain joins TRBV18 to TRBJ1-4; TRBD1 agrees at 8 bases. The CDR3 covers 15 residues. Losses at the gene ends were 4 bases for V and 7 bases for J; bases not matched to a gene: 8. The germline gives CDR1 KGHSH, CDR2 LQKENI. The CDR3 coding sequence is TGTGCCAGCTCACGAGAGACAGGGGTGCTTGAAAAACTGTTTTTT. This sequence encodes CASSRETGVLEKLFF. The full variable domain, with the rest looked up from reference TRBV18 and TRBJ1-4, is NAGVMQNPRHLVRRRGQEARLRCSPMKGHSHVYWYRQLPEEGLKFMVYLQKENIIDESGMPKERFSAEFPKEGPSILRIQQVVRGDSAAYFCASSRETGVLEKLFFGSGTQLSVL.

The chain recombines TRBV7-3 with TRBJ2-6; D could derive from TRBD1 or TRBD2 (5 bases each). V shed 0 bases and J shed 1 base, with 10 bases lying between them. The CDR3 spans 17 residues. Germline V gene lookup returns CDR1 SGHTA and CDR2 FQGTGA. CDR3 amino acids: CASSLTGWGSGANVLTF. The CDR3 nucleotides read TGTGCCAGCAGCTTAACAGGTTGGGGGTCTGGGGCCAACGTCCTGACTTTC.